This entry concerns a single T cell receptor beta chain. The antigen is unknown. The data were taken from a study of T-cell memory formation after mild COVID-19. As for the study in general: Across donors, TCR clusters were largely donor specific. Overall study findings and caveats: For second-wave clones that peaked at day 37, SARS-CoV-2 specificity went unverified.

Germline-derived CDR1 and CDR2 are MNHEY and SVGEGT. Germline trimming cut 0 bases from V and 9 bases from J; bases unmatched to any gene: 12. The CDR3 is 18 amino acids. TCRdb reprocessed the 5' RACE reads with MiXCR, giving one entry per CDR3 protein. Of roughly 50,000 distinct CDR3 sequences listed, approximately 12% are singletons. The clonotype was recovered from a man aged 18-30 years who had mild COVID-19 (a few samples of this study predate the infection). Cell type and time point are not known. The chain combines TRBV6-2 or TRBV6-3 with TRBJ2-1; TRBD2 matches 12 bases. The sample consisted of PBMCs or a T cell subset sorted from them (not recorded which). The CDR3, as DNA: TGTGCCAGCAGTTACTCGAGGATTCTAGCGGGGGGGCCTGGTGAGCAGTTCTTC. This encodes CASSYSRILAGGPGEQFF.